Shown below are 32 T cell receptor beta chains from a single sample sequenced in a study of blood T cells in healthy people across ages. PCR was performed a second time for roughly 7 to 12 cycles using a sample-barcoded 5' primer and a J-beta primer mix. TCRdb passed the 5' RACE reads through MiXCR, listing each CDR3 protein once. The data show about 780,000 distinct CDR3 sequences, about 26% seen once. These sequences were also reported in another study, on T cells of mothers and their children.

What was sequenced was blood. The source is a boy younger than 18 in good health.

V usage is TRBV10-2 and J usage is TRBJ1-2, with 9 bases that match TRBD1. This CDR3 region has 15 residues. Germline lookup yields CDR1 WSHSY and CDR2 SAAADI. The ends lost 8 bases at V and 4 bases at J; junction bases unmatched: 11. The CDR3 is CASAPNRGQGYGYTF. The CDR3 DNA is TGCGCCAGCGCACCCAACAGGGGGCAAGGCTATGGCTACACCTTC.

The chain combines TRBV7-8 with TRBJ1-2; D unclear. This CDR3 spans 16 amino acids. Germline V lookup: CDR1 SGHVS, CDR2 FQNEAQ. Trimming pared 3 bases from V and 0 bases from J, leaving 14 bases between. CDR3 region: CASSFSDGNTNYGYTF. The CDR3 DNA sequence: TGTGCCAGCAGCTTTTCGGACGGGAACACTAACTATGGCTACACCTTC.

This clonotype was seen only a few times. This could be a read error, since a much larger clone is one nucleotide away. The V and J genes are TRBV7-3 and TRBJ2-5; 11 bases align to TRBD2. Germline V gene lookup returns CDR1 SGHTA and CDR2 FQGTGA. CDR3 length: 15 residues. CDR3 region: CASSLTSGVRETRYF. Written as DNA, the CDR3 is TGTGCCAGCAGCCTGACTAGCGGGGTACGAGAGACCCGGTACTTC.

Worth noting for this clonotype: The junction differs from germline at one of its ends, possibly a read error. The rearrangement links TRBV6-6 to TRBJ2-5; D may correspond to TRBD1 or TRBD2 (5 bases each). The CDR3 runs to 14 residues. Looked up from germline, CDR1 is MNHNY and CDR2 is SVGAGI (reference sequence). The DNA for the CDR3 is TGTGCCGGCAGCCCCGGGGCTCTCCAAGAGACCCAGTACTTC. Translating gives CAGSPGALQETQYF.

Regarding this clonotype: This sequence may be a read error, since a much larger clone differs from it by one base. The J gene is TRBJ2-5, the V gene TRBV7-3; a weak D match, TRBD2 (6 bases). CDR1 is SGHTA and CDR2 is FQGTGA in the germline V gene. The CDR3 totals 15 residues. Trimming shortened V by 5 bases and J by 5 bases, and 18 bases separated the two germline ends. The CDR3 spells CASSQAGSAAETQYF. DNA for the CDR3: TGTGCCAGCAGCCAAGCGGGCAGCGCCGCCGAGACCCAGTACTTC.

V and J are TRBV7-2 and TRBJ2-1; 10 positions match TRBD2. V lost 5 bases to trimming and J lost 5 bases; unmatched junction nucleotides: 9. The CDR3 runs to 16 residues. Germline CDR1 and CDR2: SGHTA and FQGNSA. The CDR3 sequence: CASSHPAGGAHNEQFF. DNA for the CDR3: TGTGCCAGCAGCCACCCAGCGGGAGGGGCCCACAATGAGCAGTTCTTC.

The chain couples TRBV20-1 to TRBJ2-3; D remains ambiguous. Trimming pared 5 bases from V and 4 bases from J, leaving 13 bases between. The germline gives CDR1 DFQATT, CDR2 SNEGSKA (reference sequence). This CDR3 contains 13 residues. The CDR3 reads CSAPRRESDTQYF. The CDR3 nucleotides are TGCAGTGCTCCGCGCAGAGAGTCAGATACGCAGTATTTT.

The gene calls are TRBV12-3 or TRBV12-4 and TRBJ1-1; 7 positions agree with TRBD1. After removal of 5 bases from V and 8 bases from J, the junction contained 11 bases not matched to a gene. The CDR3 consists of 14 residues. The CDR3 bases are TGTGCCAGCAGTAGGACAGGTGGAGTTTCGGAAGCTTTCTTT. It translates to CASSRTGGVSEAFF.

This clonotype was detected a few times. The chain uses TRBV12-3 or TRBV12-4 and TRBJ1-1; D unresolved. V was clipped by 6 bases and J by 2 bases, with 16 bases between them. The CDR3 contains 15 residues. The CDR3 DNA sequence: TGTGCCAGCAGCCGACCCAGACGGTCAAACACTGAAGCTTTCTTT. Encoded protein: CASSRPRRSNTEAFF.

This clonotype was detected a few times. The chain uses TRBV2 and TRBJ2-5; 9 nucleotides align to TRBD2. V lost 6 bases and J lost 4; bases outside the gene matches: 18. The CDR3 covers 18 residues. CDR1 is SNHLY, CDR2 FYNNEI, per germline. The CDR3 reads CASSASSGGPGWRETQYF. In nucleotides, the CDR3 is TGTGCCAGCAGCGCCTCGAGCGGGGGGCCAGGATGGAGAGAGACCCAGTACTTC.

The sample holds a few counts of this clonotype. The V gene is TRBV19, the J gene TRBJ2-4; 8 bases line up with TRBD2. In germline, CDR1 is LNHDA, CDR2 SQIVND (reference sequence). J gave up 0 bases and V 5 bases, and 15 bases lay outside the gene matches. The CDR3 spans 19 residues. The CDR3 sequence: CASSPSGGAIILAKNIQYF. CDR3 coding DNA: TGTGCCAGTAGTCCAAGCGGGGGCGCCATCATATTAGCCAAAAACATTCAGTACTTC.

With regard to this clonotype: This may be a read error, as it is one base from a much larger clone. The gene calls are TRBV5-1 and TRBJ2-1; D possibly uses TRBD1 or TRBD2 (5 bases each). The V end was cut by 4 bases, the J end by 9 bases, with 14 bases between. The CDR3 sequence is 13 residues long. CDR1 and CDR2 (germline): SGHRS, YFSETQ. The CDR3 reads CASSVGVPGEQFF. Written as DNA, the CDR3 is TGCGCCAGCAGCGTGGGGGTGCCGGGTGAGCAGTTCTTC.

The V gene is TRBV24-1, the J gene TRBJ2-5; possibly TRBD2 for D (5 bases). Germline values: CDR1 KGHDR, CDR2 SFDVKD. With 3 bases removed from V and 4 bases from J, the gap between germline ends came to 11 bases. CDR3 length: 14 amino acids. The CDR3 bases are TGTGCCACCAGTGATCACCGGGATAGAGAGACCCAGTACTTC. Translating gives CATSDHRDRETQYF.

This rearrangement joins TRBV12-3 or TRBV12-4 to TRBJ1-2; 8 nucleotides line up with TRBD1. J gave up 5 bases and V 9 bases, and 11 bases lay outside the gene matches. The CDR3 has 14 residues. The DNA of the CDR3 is TGTGCCAGTAGGCTGGCAGGGGGCATGTATGGCTACACCTTC. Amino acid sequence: CASRLAGGMYGYTF.

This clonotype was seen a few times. For the CDR3, the DNA is TGTGCCATCAAGACAGGGGAGGAGACCCAGTACTTC. The encoded protein is CAIKTGEETQYF. The gene calls are TRBV10-3 and TRBJ2-5; 8 bases agree with TRBD1. The V gene end was trimmed by 7 bases and the J gene end by 5 bases; junction bases not matched to a gene: 3. Germline values: CDR1 ENHRY, CDR2 SYGVKD. The CDR3 totals 12 residues.

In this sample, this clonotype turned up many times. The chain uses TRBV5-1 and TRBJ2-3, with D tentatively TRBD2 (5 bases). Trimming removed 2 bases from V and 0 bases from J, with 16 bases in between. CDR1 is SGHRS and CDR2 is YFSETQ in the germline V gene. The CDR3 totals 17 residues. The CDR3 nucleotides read TGCGCCAGCAGCTTAGTGACCGGCGGGTGGAGCACAGATACGCAGTATTTT. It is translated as CASSLVTGGWSTDTQYF. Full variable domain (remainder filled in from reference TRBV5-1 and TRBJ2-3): KAGVTQTPRYLIKTRGQQVTLSCSPISGHRSVSWYQQTPGQGLQFLFEYFSETQRNKGNFPGRFSGRQFSNSRSEMNVSTLELGDSALYLCASSLVTGGWSTDTQYFGPGTRLTVL.

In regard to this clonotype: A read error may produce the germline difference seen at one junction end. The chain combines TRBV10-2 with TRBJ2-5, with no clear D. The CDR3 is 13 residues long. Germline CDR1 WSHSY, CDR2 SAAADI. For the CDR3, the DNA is TGCGCCAGCAGTGAGAAGAACTACAATGAGCAATTCTTC. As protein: CASSEKNYNEQFF.

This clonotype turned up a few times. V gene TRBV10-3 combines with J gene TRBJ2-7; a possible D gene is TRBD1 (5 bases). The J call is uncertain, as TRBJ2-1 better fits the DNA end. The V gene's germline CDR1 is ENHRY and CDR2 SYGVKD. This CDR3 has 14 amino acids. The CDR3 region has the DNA TGTGCCTCTTCCTCAGGGCAGGTGGTTCATGAGCAGTTCTTC. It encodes CASSSGQVVHEQFF.

CDR3 in amino acids: CASSPGEIIYEQYF. For the CDR3, the DNA is TGTGCCAGCTCACCAGGAGAGATAATCTACGAGCAGTACTTC. V gene TRBV18 combines with J gene TRBJ2-1, with D unresolved. The J call could be wrong; TRBJ2-7 is a better fit for the DNA end. The CDR3 runs to 14 residues. From germline, CDR1 is KGHSH and CDR2 LQKENI.

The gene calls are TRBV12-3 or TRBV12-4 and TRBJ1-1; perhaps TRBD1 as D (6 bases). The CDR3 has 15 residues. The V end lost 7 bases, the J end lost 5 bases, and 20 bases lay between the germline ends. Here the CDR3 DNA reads TGTGCCAGCACCGTAAGGGGGGGTACGGGGACTGAAGCTTTCTTT. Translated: CASTVRGGTGTEAFF.

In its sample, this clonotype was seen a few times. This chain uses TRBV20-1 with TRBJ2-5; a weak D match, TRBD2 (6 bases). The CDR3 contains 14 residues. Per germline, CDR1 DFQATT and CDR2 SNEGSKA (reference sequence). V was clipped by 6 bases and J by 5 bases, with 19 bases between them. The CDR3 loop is CSALQFWGRETQYF. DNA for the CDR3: TGCAGTGCCTTGCAGTTTTGGGGGAGGGAGACCCAGTACTTC.

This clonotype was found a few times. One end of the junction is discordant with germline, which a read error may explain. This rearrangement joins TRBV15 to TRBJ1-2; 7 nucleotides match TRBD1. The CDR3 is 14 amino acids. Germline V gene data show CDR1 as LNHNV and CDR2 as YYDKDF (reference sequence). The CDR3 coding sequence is TGTGCCACCAGCAGAGCTTGGGACAGCGCTGGCTACGCCTTC. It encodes CATSRAWDSAGYAF.

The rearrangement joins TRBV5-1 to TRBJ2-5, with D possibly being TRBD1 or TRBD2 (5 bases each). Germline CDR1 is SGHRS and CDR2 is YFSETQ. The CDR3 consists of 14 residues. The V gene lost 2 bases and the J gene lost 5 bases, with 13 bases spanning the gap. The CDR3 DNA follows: TGCGCCAGCAGCTTTCCGGGGCCTCAGGAGACCCAGTACTTC. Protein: CASSFPGPQETQYF. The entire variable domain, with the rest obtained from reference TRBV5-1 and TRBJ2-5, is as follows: KAGVTQTPRYLIKTRGQQVTLSCSPISGHRSVSWYQQTPGQGLQFLFEYFSETQRNKGNFPGRFSGRQFSNSRSEMNVSTLELGDSALYLCASSFPGPQETQYFGPGTRLLVL.

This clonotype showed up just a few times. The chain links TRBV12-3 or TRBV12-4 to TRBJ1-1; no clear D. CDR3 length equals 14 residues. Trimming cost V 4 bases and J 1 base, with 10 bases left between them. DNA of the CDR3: TGTGCCAGCAGTTATTACCGGGAGAACACTGAAGCTTTCTTT. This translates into CASSYYRENTEAFF.

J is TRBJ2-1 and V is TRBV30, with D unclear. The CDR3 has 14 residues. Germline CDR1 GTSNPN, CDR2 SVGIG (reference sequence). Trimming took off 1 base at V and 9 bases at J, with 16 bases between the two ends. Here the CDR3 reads CAWSGGTPWGEQFF. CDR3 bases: TGTGCCTGGAGTGGAGGCACCCCGTGGGGTGAGCAGTTCTTC.

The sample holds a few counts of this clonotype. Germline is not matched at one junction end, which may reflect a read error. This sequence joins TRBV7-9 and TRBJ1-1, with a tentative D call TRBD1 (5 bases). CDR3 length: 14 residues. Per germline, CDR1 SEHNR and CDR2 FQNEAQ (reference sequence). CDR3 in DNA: TGTGCCAGCAACTTAGGAGGGGTGAACACTGAAGCTTTCTTT. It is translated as CASNLGGVNTEAFF.

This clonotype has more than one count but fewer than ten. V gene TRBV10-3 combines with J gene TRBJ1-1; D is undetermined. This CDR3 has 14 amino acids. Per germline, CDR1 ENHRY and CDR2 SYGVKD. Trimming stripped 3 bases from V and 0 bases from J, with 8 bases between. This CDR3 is CAISDVQMNTEAFF. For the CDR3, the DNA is TGTGCCATCAGTGACGTACAGATGAACACTGAAGCTTTCTTT.

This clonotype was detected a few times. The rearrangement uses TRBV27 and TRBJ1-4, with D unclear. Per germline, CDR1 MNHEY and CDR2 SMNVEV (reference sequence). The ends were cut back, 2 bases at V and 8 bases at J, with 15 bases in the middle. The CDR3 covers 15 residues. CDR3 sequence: CASSLGEGVDEKLFF. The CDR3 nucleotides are TGTGCCAGCAGTTTAGGGGAGGGCGTTGACGAAAAACTGTTTTTT.

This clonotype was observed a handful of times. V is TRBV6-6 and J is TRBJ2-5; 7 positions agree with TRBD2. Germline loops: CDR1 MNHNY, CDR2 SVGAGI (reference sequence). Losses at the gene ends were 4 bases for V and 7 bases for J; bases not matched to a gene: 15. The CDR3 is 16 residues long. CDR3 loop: CASSSGGGTGRGTQYF. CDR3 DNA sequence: TGTGCCAGCAGTTCCGGGGGAGGGACTGGCCGCGGGACCCAGTACTTC.

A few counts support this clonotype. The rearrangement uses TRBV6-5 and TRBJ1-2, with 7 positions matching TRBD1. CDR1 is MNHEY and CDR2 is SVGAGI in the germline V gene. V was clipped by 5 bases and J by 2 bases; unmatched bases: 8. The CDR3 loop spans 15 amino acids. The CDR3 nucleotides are TGTGCCAGCAGTGACACAGGGGTCCTAAACTATGGCTACACCTTC. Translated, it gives CASSDTGVLNYGYTF.

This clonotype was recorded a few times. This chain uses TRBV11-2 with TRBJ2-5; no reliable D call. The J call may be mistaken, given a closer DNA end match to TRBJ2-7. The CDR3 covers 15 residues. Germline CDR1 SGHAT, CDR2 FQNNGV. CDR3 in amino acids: CASSLDPGRTYEQYF. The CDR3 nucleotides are TGTGCCAGCAGCTTAGATCCTGGACGGACCTACGAGCAGTACTTC.

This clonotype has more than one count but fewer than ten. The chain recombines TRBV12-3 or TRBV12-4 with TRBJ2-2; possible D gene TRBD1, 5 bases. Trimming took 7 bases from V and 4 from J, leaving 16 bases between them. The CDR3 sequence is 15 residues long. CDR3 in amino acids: CASKNQGPSTGELFF. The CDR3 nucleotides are TGTGCCAGCAAAAATCAGGGCCCGAGCACCGGGGAGCTGTTTTTT.